The entry that follows covers one TCR beta chain sequence. The cohort comprised adults aged roughly 18 to 100 years residing in approximately 25 US areas. Cohort placement rested on clinical history that participants reported themselves. The data are from a study of blood T cell repertoires in COVID-19. Looking at the study overall: Donors in the United States, Italy and Spain gave samples during acute or convalescent COVID-19.

Germline CDR1 MDHEN, CDR2 SYDVKM. V gave up 1 base and J gave up 5 bases, with 11 bases separating them. The CDR3 is 14 residues long. Clones were read by immunoSEQ multiplex PCR, and TCRdb kept only the in-frame ones, dropping some. Of 350,000 or so clones listed, roughly 85% were seen once; the top ten hold roughly 4%. This receptor was taken from a woman aged 40 to 49 with acute COVID-19. Sample: PBMCs or T cells enriched from blood (not recorded which). The chain combines TRBV28 with TRBJ2-5; D is possibly TRBD1 (5 bases). The CDR3 is CASSLSGSGETQYF. The CDR3 DNA reads as TGTGCCAGCAGTTTATCAGGGTCCGGTGAGACCCAGTACTTC.